This entry lists 26 T cell receptor beta chains sequenced from one sample in a study of control samples from healthy donors and cancer patients. This table comes from immunoSEQ multiplex PCR, and its TCRdb copy is limited to in-frame clones, with some not included. The sample yields around 20,000 clones, approximately 80% seen once. The sequencing input was PBMCs. These receptors all stem from a man of 80 years or more with head and neck cancer.

This clone has a handful of counts. The chain joins TRBV7-9 to TRBJ1-2; no firm D call. The V gene's germline CDR1 is SEHNR and CDR2 FQNEAQ (reference sequence). The V end was cut by 1 base, the J end by 4 bases, with 10 bases between. There are 14 residues in the CDR3. CDR3 protein: CASSLGGYSYGYTF. DNA of the CDR3: TGTGCCAGCAGCTTAGGCGGGTATTCCTATGGCTACACCTTC. Variable domain in full (rest from reference TRBV7-9 and TRBJ1-2): DTGVSQNPRHKITKRGQNVTFRCDPISEHNRLYWYRQTLGQGPEFLTYFQNEAQLEKSRLLSDRFSAERPKGSFSTLEIQRTEQGDSAMYLCASSLGGYSYGYTFGSGTRLTVV.

J is TRBJ2-7 and V is TRBV25-1; the D gene is possibly TRBD2 (6 bases). The CDR3 contains 14 residues. V lost 2 bases to trimming and J lost 4 bases, with 12 bases between them. Germline V gene lookup returns CDR1 MGHDK and CDR2 SYGVNS. In DNA form, the CDR3 reads TGTGCCAGCAGTGAACGGACTACTAGTTACGAGCAGTACTTC. Protein: CASSERTTSYEQYF.

The chain links TRBV10-3 to TRBJ2-7; TRBD1 matches 8 bases. The CDR3 has 14 amino acids. Germline-derived CDR1 and CDR2 are ENHRY and SYGVKD. The V and J ends lost 4 bases and 0 bases, in that order; junction bases with no gene match: 2. The CDR3, as DNA: TGTGCCATCAGTGGGGACAGGAGCTCCTACGAGCAGTACTTC. Translated, it gives CAISGDRSSYEQYF.

V usage is TRBV27 and J usage is TRBJ2-1; no firm D call. The V and J ends lost 4 bases and 0 bases respectively, with 10 bases between them. The CDR3 runs to 15 residues. Germline CDR1 and CDR2: MNHEY and SMNVEV (reference sequence). This chain's CDR3 is CASSSRRSSYNEQFF. CDR3 coding DNA: TGTGCCAGCAGTTCCCGACGGAGCTCCTACAATGAGCAGTTCTTC.

The J gene is TRBJ2-3, the V gene TRBV3-1 (or the pseudogene TRBV3-2), with 13 nucleotides matching TRBD2. Germline V gene lookup returns CDR1 LGHDT and CDR2 YNNKEL (reference sequence). V trimming: 8 bases; J trimming: 6 bases; junction bases outside the gene matches: 5. The CDR3 runs 14 residues. CDR3 loop: CASRTSGGPDTQYF. The CDR3 region has the DNA TGTGCCAGCCGGACTAGCGGGGGACCGGATACGCAGTATTTT.

The chain couples TRBV2 to TRBJ1-5; D not resolved. CDR1 and CDR2 from the germline V gene are SNHLY and FYNNEI. This CDR3 is 14 amino acids long. V shed 0 bases and J shed 4 bases, with 7 bases lying between them. The CDR3 is CASSEAQSNQPQHF. CDR3 sequence (DNA): TGTGCCAGCAGTGAAGCCCAGTCTAATCAGCCCCAGCATTTT. Filled out from reference TRBV2 and TRBJ1-5, the complete variable domain reads EPEVTQTPSHQVTQMGQEVILRCVPISNHLYFYWYRQILGQKVEFLVSFYNNEISEKSEIFDDQFSVERPDGSNFTLKIRSTKLEDSAMYFCASSEAQSNQPQHFGDGTRLSIL.

The rearrangement joins TRBV19 to TRBJ2-7; D possibly corresponds to TRBD1 (6 bases). Trimming took 5 bases from V and 2 from J, leaving 10 bases between them. CDR3 length: 13 residues. Germline V gene data show CDR1 as LNHDA and CDR2 as SQIVND (reference sequence). Here the CDR3 reads CASSWGQPYEQYF. In nucleotides, the CDR3 is TGTGCCAGTAGTTGGGGGCAACCCTACGAGCAGTACTTC.

The chain employs TRBV5-1 and TRBJ1-1, with 7 bases identical to TRBD1. This CDR3 contains 14 residues. The junction had 6 bases not matched to a gene; V was cut back by 3 bases and J by 4 bases. Germline V lookup: CDR1 SGHRS, CDR2 YFSETQ. The CDR3 here is CASSSQGVFTEAFF. For the CDR3, the DNA is TGCGCCAGCAGCTCGCAGGGGGTGTTCACTGAAGCTTTCTTT. Using reference TRBV5-1 and TRBJ1-1 for the parts outside the CDR3, the full variable domain is KAGVTQTPRYLIKTRGQQVTLSCSPISGHRSVSWYQQTPGQGLQFLFEYFSETQRNKGNFPGRFSGRQFSNSRSEMNVSTLELGDSALYLCASSSQGVFTEAFFGQGTRLTVV.

The chain joins TRBV25-1 to TRBJ1-2; 8 bases align to TRBD1. V lost 7 bases to trimming and J lost 8 bases; unmatched junction nucleotides: 9. CDR1 is MGHDK, CDR2 SYGVNS, per germline. The CDR3 length is 13 residues. CDR3 amino acids: CASTSWTGQGYTF. The CDR3 nucleotides read TGTGCCAGCACCTCCTGGACAGGGCAAGGCTACACCTTC.

The CDR3 loop reads CASSRANTGELFF. DNA of the CDR3: TGTGCCAGCAGCCGCGCGAACACCGGGGAGCTGTTTTTT. The chain couples TRBV7-3 to TRBJ2-2; D unclear. CDR1 is SGHTA, CDR2 FQGTGA, per germline. The CDR3 sequence is 13 residues long. Trimming cost V 5 bases and J 0 bases, with 4 bases left between them.

The rearrangement joins TRBV6-1 to TRBJ1-3; D uncertain. Germline CDR1 reads MNHNS; CDR2 reads SASEGT. The length of the CDR3 is 15 residues. The germline V and J ends were trimmed by 2 bases and 0 bases, with 8 bases remaining between them. DNA of the CDR3: TGTGCCAGCAGTGAACTCGGGAACTCTGGAAACACCATATATTTT. Amino acid sequence: CASSELGNSGNTIYF.

V usage is TRBV20-1 and J usage is TRBJ2-2; TRBD2 matches at 7 bases. V dropped 3 bases and J dropped 3; count of bases not matched to a gene: 4. The CDR3 has 14 residues. Germline values: CDR1 DFQATT, CDR2 SNEGSKA (reference sequence). The DNA of the CDR3 is TGCAGTGCTAGTGGTGGACTAGACACCGGGGAGCTGTTTTTT. The encoded protein is CSASGGLDTGELFF.

V is TRBV2 and J is TRBJ1-5, with no clear D. The CDR3 contains 15 residues. Trimming stripped 7 bases from V and 5 bases from J, with 18 bases between. Germline V gives CDR1 SNHLY, CDR2 FYNNEI. DNA for the CDR3: TGTGCCAGCAATACGGGGATGGGGAGTTATCAGCCCCAGCATTTT. Translated, it gives CASNTGMGSYQPQHF. Full variable domain (missing parts from reference TRBV2 and TRBJ1-5): EPEVTQTPSHQVTQMGQEVILRCVPISNHLYFYWYRQILGQKVEFLVSFYNNEISEKSEIFDDQFSVERPDGSNFTLKIRSTKLEDSAMYFCASNTGMGSYQPQHFGDGTRLSIL.

The chain links TRBV27 to TRBJ2-2; 9 nucleotides match TRBD2. The V gene's germline CDR1 is MNHEY and CDR2 SMNVEV (reference sequence). Losses at the gene ends were 4 bases for V and 0 bases for J; bases not matched to a gene: 6. This CDR3 comprises 17 residues. CDR3 region: CASSSMWTSANTGELFF. In DNA, the CDR3 is TGTGCCAGCAGTTCGATGTGGACTAGCGCGAACACCGGGGAGCTGTTTTTT.

The V and J genes are TRBV7-6 and TRBJ1-5; D gene uncertain. V shed 1 base and J shed 11 bases, with 12 bases lying between them. The CDR3 loop spans 13 amino acids. Germline V gene sequence: CDR1 SGHVS, CDR2 FNYEAQ. The DNA of the CDR3 is TGTGCCAGCAGCTTAGGAGTGCCTGGGACCCAGCATTTT. This encodes CASSLGVPGTQHF.

The CDR3 loop reads CATKEGAGSSYEQYF. The CDR3 bases are TGTGCCACCAAAGAAGGTGCAGGGAGCTCCTACGAGCAGTACTTC. J is TRBJ2-7 and V is TRBV24-1; either TRBD1 or TRBD2 may fit D (5 bases each). The CDR3 is 15 residues long. Germline V gene data show CDR1 as KGHDR and CDR2 as SFDVKD. Trimming shortened V by 8 bases and J by 0 bases, and 16 bases separated the two germline ends.

The V and J genes are TRBV15 and TRBJ2-6; TRBD1 aligns across 7 bases. V gave up 11 bases and J gave up 0 bases; unmatched junction bases: 7. The CDR3 totals 15 residues. Germline assignment: CDR1 LNHNV and CDR2 YYDKDF (reference sequence). This CDR3 reads CAARTGGSGANVLTF. In nucleotides, the CDR3 is TGTGCCGCTAGGACAGGAGGCTCTGGGGCCAACGTCCTGACTTTC.

V gene TRBV19 combines with J gene TRBJ2-7, with D perhaps TRBD2 (5 bases). Germline V gives CDR1 LNHDA, CDR2 SQIVND (reference sequence). This CDR3 is built from 14 residues. V lost 4 bases and J 5 bases, leaving 15 bases between the germline ends. The CDR3 loop is CASSKEGILDEQYF. CDR3 nucleotide sequence: TGTGCCAGTAGTAAAGAGGGCATACTTGACGAGCAGTACTTC.

The V and J genes are TRBV10-2 and TRBJ2-5; the D gene is possibly TRBD1 (5 bases). Trimming removed 1 base at V and 5 bases at J, with 11 bases between. The germline CDR1 and CDR2 sequences are WSHSY and SAAADI. The CDR3 runs to 14 residues. CDR3 sequence: CASSELQVEETQYF. In DNA form, the CDR3 reads TGCGCCAGCAGTGAGTTACAGGTGGAGGAGACCCAGTACTTC.

V is TRBV14 and J is TRBJ2-5; perhaps TRBD1 as D (5 bases). There are 14 residues in the CDR3. CDR1 SGHDN and CDR2 FVKESK come from the germline V gene. Trimming removed 1 base at V and 5 bases at J, with 11 bases between. The CDR3 reads CASSQAQVVETQYF. The CDR3 DNA reads TGTGCCAGCAGCCAAGCACAGGTTGTGGAGACCCAGTACTTC.

The rearrangement joins TRBV4-3 to TRBJ2-7; possible D gene TRBD2, 5 bases. Germline V lookup: CDR1 LGHNA, CDR2 YSLEER. The V end was cut by 1 base, the J end by 0 bases, with 13 bases between. This CDR3 is 16 amino acids long. CDR3 coding DNA: TGCGCCAGCAGCCAAGGGCTTAGCGTTCTCTCCTACGAGCAGTACTTC. It translates to CASSQGLSVLSYEQYF.

The J gene is TRBJ2-3, the V gene TRBV27; 11 bases map to TRBD1. This CDR3 is 18 amino acids long. Trimming took 4 bases from V and 4 from J; bases not matched to a gene: 13. Germline loops: CDR1 MNHEY, CDR2 SMNVEV (reference sequence). CDR3 sequence (DNA): TGTGCCAGCAGTTCAAAACCCCCCGGACAGGGGGCTTCAGATACGCAGTATTTT. Its protein product is CASSSKPPGQGASDTQYF.

This chain uses TRBV27 with TRBJ2-3; 13 bases align to TRBD2. This CDR3 contains 17 residues. Germline assignment: CDR1 MNHEY and CDR2 SMNVEV (reference sequence). The ends lost 2 bases at V and 0 bases at J; junction bases unmatched: 2. CDR3 in amino acids: CASSLGLAGVSTDTQYF. In DNA, the CDR3 is TGTGCCAGCAGTTTAGGACTAGCGGGGGTCAGCACAGATACGCAGTATTTT.

The J gene is TRBJ2-7, the V gene TRBV6-4; TRBD2 agrees at 8 bases. Germline lookup yields CDR1 MRHNA and CDR2 SNTAGT. Trimming removed 5 bases from V and 7 bases from J; junction bases left unmatched: 7. The CDR3 contains 13 residues. This chain's CDR3 is CASSSGTSGEQYF. CDR3 DNA sequence: TGTGCCAGCAGTTCCGGGACTAGTGGTGAGCAGTACTTC.

This chain uses TRBV19 with TRBJ2-2; D might be TRBD2 (7 bases). Trimming removed 7 bases at V and 4 bases at J, with 16 bases between. Germline assignment: CDR1 LNHDA and CDR2 SQIVND (reference sequence). The CDR3 extends over 15 amino acids. The CDR3 DNA reads TGTGCCAGTATTCCCAGGGGAGGGAGCACCGGGGAGCTGTTTTTT. Residues: CASIPRGGSTGELFF.

The rearrangement joins TRBV5-4 to TRBJ2-5, with a weak D call TRBD2 (6 bases). Trimming took 2 bases from V and 2 from J, leaving 16 bases between them. Germline loops: CDR1 SGHNT, CDR2 YYREEE (reference sequence). The CDR3 is 16 amino acids. The CDR3 is CASSLKSSAGQETQYF. The CDR3 nucleotides are TGTGCCAGCAGCTTAAAGTCCTCTGCGGGGCAAGAGACCCAGTACTTC.